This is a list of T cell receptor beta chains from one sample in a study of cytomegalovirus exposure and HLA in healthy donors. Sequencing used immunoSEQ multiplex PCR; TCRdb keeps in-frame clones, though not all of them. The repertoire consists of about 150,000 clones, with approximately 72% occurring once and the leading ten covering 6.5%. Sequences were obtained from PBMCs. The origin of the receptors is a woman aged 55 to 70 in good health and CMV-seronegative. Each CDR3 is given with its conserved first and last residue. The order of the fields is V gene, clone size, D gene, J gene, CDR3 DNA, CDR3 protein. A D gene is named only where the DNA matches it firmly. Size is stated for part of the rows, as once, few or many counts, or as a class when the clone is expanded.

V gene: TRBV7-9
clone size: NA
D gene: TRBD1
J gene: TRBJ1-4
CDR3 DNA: TGTTCCAGCAGCTCCAACCAGGGGACAGACAATGAAAAACTGTTTTTT
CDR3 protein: CSSSSNQGTDNEKLFF

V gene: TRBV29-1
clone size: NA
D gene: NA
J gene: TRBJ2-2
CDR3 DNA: TGCAGCGTTGATACTAGCCCCGGGGAGCTGTTTTTT
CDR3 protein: CSVDTSPGELFF

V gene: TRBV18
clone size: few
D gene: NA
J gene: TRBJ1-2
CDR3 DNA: TGTGCCAGCTCACCAAGTGGCGGCAACTATGGCTACACCTTC
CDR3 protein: CASSPSGGNYGYTF

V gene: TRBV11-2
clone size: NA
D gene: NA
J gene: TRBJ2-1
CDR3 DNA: TGTGCCAGCAGCTCCTCCCGGGGGGCGCCCAATGAGCAGTTCTTC
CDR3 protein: CASSSSRGAPNEQFF

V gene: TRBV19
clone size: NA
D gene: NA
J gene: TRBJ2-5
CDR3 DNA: TGTGCCAGTAGTATCGGGGCGGGATGGGAGACCCAGTACTTC
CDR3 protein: CASSIGAGWETQYF

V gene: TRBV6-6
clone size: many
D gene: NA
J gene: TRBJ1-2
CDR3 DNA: TGTGCCAGCAGTAAACAGGGCGACTATGGCTACACCTTC
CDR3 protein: CASSKQGDYGYTF

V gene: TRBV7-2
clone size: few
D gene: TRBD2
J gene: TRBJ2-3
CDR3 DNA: TGTGCCAGCAGCCTACTAGCGGGGAGCACAGATACGCAGTATTTT
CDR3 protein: CASSLLAGSTDTQYF

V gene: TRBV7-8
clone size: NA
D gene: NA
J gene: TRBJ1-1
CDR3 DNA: TGTGCCAGCAGCTCGGGTCCAGTTGAAGCTTTCTTT
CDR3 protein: CASSSGPVEAFF

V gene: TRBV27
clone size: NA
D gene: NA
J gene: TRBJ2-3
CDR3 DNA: TGTGCCAGCAGGAACGCAGGGTCCAGCCTGTATACGCAGTATTTT
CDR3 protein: CASRNAGSSLYTQYF

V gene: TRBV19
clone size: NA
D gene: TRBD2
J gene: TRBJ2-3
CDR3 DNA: TGTGCCAGTACTCCCTCGGCGGGGGGCCTCACAGATACGCAGTATTTT
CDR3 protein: CASTPSAGGLTDTQYF

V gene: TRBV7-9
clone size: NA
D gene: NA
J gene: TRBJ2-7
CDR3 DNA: TGTTCCAGCAGCTTAGGGTCTACCTACGAGCAGTACTTC
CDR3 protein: CSSSLGSTYEQYF

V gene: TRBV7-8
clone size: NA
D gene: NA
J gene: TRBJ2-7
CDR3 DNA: TGTGCCAGCAGCTTGCGGGGTAACTACGAGCAGTACTTC
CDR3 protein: CASSLRGNYEQYF

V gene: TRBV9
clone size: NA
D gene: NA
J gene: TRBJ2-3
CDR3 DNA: TGTGCCAGCAGCCTCCTAGATACGCAGTATTTT
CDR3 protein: CASSLLDTQYF

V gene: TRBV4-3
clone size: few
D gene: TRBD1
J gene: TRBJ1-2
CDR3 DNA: TGCGCCAGCAGCCAAAACAGGGGCCCCTATGGCTACACCTTC
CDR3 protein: CASSQNRGPYGYTF

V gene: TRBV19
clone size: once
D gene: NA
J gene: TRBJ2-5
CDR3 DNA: TGTGCCAGTGTGGGAGGAAGGAGAATTGACTTC
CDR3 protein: CASVGGRRIDF

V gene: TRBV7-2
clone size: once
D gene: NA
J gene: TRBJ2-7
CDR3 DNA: TGTGCCAGCAGCCCCCGCGGGCGTTACGAGCAGTACTTC
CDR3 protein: CASSPRGRYEQYF

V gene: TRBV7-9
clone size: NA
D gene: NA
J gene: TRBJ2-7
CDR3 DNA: TGTGCCAGCAGCTTAAAACTAGCCTCCCACTACGAGCAGTACTTC
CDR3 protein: CASSLKLASHYEQYF

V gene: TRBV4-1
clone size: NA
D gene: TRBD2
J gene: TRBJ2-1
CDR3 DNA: TGCGCCAGCAGCCAAGCCGGGCGGGGGTACTACAATGAGCAGTTCTTC
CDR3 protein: CASSQAGRGYYNEQFF

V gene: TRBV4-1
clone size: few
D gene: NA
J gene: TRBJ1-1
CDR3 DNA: TGCGCCAGCAGCCTCCCTGGGGGGGGAATGAACACTGAAGCTTTCTTT
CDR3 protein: CASSLPGGGMNTEAFF

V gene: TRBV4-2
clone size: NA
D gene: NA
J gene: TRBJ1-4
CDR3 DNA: TGTGCCAGCAGCCAAGATATCGGCAGGGGCCCTAGAGAAAAACTGTTTTTT
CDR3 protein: CASSQDIGRGPREKLFF

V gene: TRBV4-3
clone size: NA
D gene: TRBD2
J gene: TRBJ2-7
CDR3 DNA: TGCGCCAGCAGCCAAGGGTGGCGGGGGTTCAACGAGCAGTACTTC
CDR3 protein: CASSQGWRGFNEQYF

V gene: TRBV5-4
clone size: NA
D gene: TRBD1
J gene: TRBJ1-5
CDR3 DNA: TGTGCCAGCAGCCAACAGGGGAACGGTCAGCCCCAGCATTTT
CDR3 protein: CASSQQGNGQPQHF

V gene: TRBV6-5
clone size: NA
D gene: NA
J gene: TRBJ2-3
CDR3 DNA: TGTGCCACCGAAGAGGTGGATACGCAGTATTTT
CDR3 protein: CATEEVDTQYF

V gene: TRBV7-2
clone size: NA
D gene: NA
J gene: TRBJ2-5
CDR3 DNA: TGTGCCAGCAGCACCCGGGACAGCGGGGAGACCCAGTACTTC
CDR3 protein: CASSTRDSGETQYF

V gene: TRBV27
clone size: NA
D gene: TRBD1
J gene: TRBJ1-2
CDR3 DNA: TGTGCCAGCAGTTTATTTCCAGGGGGCAACTATGGCTACACCTTC
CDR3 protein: CASSLFPGGNYGYTF

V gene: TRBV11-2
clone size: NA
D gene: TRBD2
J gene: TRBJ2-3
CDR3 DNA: TGTGCCAGCAGCTTAAGCGGGGCTAGCACAGATACGCAGTATTTT
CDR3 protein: CASSLSGASTDTQYF

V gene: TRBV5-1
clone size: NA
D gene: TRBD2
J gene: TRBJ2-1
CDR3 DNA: TGCGCCAGCAGCTCGGGACTAGCGGGAAGGGGGGAGCAGTTCTTC
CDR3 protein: CASSSGLAGRGEQFF

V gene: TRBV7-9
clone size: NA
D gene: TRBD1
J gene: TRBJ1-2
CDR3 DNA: TGTGCCAGCAGCCCTCGGGACAGACCCGCAGCTAACTATGGCTACACCTTC
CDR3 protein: CASSPRDRPAANYGYTF

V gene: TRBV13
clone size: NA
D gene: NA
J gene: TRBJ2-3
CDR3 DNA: TGTGCCAGCAGCTTAGGGCGGGGTTCTGGCACAGATACGCAGTATTTT
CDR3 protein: CASSLGRGSGTDTQYF

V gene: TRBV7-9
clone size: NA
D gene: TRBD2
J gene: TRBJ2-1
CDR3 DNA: TGTGCCAGCAGCTTTACGAGCGGGAGTCACAATGAGCAGTTCTTC
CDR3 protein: CASSFTSGSHNEQFF

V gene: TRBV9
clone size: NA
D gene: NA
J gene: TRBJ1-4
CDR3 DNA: TGTGCCAGCAGCGTAGCTCCCGGACAGCCGGGCGAAAAACTGTTTTTT
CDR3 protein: CASSVAPGQPGEKLFF

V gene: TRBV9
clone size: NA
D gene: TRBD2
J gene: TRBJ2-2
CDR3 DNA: TGTGCCAGCAGCGGCGGACTAGCGGGGACCAAGAACACCGGGGAGCTGTTTTTT
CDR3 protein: CASSGGLAGTKNTGELFF

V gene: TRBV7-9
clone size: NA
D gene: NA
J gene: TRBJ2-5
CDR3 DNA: TGTGCCAGCACCCTCCCCCAAGAGACCCAGTACTTC
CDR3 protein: CASTLPQETQYF

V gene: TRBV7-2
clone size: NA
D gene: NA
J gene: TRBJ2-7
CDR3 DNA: TGTGCCAGCAGCCCGCGACAGTTGTTAGGCTCCTACGAGCAGTACTTC
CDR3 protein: CASSPRQLLGSYEQYF

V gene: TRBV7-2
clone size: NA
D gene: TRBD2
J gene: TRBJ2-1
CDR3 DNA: TGTGCCAGCAGCCCAACTAGCGGGAGGATTCTTGAGCAGTTCTTC
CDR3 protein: CASSPTSGRILEQFF

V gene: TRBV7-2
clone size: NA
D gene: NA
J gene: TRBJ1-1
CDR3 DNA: TGTGCCAGCAGCTTAGGAGAGAACACTGAAGCTTTCTTT
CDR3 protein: CASSLGENTEAFF

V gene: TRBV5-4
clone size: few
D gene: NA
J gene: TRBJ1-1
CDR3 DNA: TGTGCCAGCAGCTTGACAGGGAACACTGAAGCTTTCTTT
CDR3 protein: CASSLTGNTEAFF

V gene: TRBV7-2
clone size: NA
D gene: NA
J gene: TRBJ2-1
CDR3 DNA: TGTGCCAGCAGCTTCGTCGGAACAGACTACAATGAGCAGTTCTTC
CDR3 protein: CASSFVGTDYNEQFF

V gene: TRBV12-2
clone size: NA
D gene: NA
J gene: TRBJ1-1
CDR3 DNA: TGTGCAAGTCGCTTGGCCGATTTCCTAATATGGGACAGCCGGTACACTGAAGCTTTCTTT
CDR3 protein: CASRLADFLIWDSRYTEAFF

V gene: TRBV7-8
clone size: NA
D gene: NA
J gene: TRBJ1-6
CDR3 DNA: TGTGCCAGCAGCTTAGTAGAATCCAGCGGGGCCTATAATTCACCCCTCCACTTT
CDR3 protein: CASSLVESSGAYNSPLHF

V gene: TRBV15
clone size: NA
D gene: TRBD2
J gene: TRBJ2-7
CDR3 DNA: TGTGCCACCAGCAGAGACTTACGGACTAGCGGGACTCGATTCTCCTACGAGCAGTACTTC
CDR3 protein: CATSRDLRTSGTRFSYEQYF

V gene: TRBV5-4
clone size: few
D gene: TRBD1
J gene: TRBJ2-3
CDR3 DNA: TGTGCCAGCAGCTGGGGGGGACAGGGAGGAAGGTCGGATACGCAGTATTTT
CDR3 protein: CASSWGGQGGRSDTQYF

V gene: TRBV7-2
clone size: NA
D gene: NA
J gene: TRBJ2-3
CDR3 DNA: TGTGCCAGCAGGGGGACTGGATTCACAGATACGCAGTATTTT
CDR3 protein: CASRGTGFTDTQYF

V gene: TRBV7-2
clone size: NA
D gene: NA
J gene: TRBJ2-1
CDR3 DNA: TGTGCCAGCAGCTTAGGAGACTTGCTCAATGAGCAGTTCTTC
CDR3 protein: CASSLGDLLNEQFF

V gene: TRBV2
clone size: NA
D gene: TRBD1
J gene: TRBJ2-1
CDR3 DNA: TGTGCCAGCAGTAGAACCCCGGACAGGGGGTTTCGCGATGAGCAGTTCTTC
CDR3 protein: CASSRTPDRGFRDEQFF

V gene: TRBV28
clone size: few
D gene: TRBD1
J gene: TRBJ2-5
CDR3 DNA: TGTGCCACGTCAACGGCCAGGACAGGGAAAGAGACCCAGTACTTC
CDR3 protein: CATSTARTGKETQYF

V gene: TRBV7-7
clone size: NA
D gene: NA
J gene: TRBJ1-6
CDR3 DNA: TGTGCTAGCAACTCAGGGAATAATTCACCCCTCCACTTT
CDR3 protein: CASNSGNNSPLHF

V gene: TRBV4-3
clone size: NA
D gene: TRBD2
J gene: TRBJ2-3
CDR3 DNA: TGCGCCAGCAGCCAAGATCCGGGCGGGAGTAGGGCAGATACGCAGTATTTT
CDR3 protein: CASSQDPGGSRADTQYF